This note documents a single T cell receptor (beta chain) sequence. It lacks a known antigen. No per-base quality is available; no much larger clone lies one base away. Donors were 40 or so systemically healthy Caucasian individuals from Russia aged 6 to 90 years. Ten milliliters of peripheral blood were collected from each donor into EDTA-treated Vacutainer tubes. Ficoll-Paque density-gradient centrifugation was used to isolate PBMCs, with at least 6 million obtained per sample. Trizol reagent was used to extract total RNA from PBMCs, with at least 5 micrograms per sample. Naive CD45RAhigh/CD27high T cell percentages were measured by flow cytometry on a PBMC aliquot from every donor. V ends up 2 bases short and J 7 bases short, with an unmatched junction base count of 1. The CDR3, cysteine through phenylalanine, is 13 amino acids long. The kept DNA is CDR3 alone, 39 bases in frame from the first base. The germline V gene provides CDR1 MNHEY and CDR2 SVGAGI.

Libraries were prepared through 5' RACE. The listed sequencing device is Illumina HiSeq 2500. The second PCR ran for about 7 to 11 cycles and used a J-beta primer mix along with a sample-barcoded 5' primer. A template-switch 5' adaptor carrying 12 random nucleotides introduced a unique molecular identifier onto each TCR beta cDNA molecule. Each sample yielded at least 3 million CDR3-containing paired-end reads. First-strand cDNA was synthesized from all RNA with the Mint cDNA synthesis kit, primed by a TRBC-specific oligonucleotide. Following uracil-DNA glycosylase treatment, all cDNA underwent a first 18-cycle PCR with the universal primers M1SS and BC2_uni_R. As for the original processing: Normalization of each sample was performed by random selection of 1 million high-quality reads, each carrying a distinct molecular identifier. Reads sharing molecular identifiers were discarded rather than binned into consensus sequences. MiTCR, with a Q25 quality threshold and the strictest error-elimination algorithm, was used for CDR3 identification, clonotype clustering and error correction. Lower-bound total TCR beta diversity was estimated with a nonparametric unseen species model using Euler transformation. TCRdb trimmed the raw reads at Q25, called clones with MiXCR and kept productive beta chains. Every distinct CDR3 protein forms one entry, paired with its most common genes and DNA. TCRdb, not the original authors, processed these V and J calls. The sample table shows about 800,000 distinct CDR3 sequences, and just under 25% are seen once. Clones ranked in the top ten supply under 4.5% of the sample.

This specimen comes from a study of blood T cells in healthy people across ages (dated by TCRdb to between 2014 and 2017). For context, the study as a whole: Template switching captured roughly one uniquely barcoded TCR beta cDNA molecule per two T cells in model experiments. Using deep sequencing normalized with unique cDNA molecular identifiers, the study measured how TCR beta repertoire diversity changes with age. The donors were divided into four age groups: young (average approximately 16 years), middle-aged (under 40), aged (62) and long-lived (approximately 74). For two donors (one aged 18 to 30 and one aged 80 or older), the study analyzed two additional independent replicas of 1 million unique cDNA reads from the same blood draw.

Broader findings and caveats from the paper: Because the CMV infection status of the donors was unknown, age-related changes in expanded clonotypes may potentially have been confounded. Bulk unsorted PBMC profiling prevented conclusive comparison of naive and antigen-experienced compartments. Compared with the aged group, the long-lived group had more naive CD4+ T cells, fewer expanded clones and increased TCR diversity, suggesting age selection. Observed TCR beta diversity per million T cells fell roughly linearly with age, and a significant reduction was already apparent by age about 43. The percentage of naive T cells measured by flow cytometry correlated strongly with observed TCR beta diversity. Estimates of total diversity based on one million sequenced T cells were regarded as lower bounds and as underestimates.

These data also featured in a second study, about T cells of mothers and their children. Looking at the second paper: Donors were nine systemically healthy Caucasian individuals: three mothers and their six children. cDNA synthesis used all of the extracted RNA, with around 1.5 ug of RNA in each 15 ul reaction. In the second PCR, the M1S primer added sample barcodes and 2-4 random nucleotides. Over 9 million TCR beta CDR3 reads came from each mother, compared with 3.3 million or so reads from each child. Thymic selection shapes the output of TCR recombination in a similar way in related and unrelated pairs, and inherited differences have a minor effect. Related mother-child pairs always showed normalized repertoire overlap that was slightly higher than in unrelated mother-child pairs, though the difference was never significant. With a sensitivity of around 97 clones per million clonotypes, no persistent microchimeric T cell clones were detected. To look for features that set related mother-child pairs apart from unrelated individuals, the researchers ran deep NGS to compare the TCR beta repertoires of mothers and children. The mean age was about 40 +/- 4 years for the mothers and approximately 11 +/- 4 years for the children. Libraries were sequenced on Illumina HiSeq 2000 with 100+100 nt paired-end reads after adapter ligation with NEBNext reagents. To prevent cross-contamination, the mother and child libraries were prepared a month apart and were sequenced in separate runs. Each donor had between about 500,000 and 2,100,000 distinct TCR beta clonotypes identified. Naive TCR beta clonotypes were estimated from low-frequency clonotypes matched to each donor's FACS-determined naive share, without sorting.

The sequenced sample consisted of blood. The receptor's source is a boy between 10 and 17 years old in good health. The sequence joins TRBV6-5 to TRBJ2-2, and 7 junctional nucleotides match TRBD2. The CDR3 reads as follows: CASSYRDYGELFF. At the DNA level, the sequence is TGTGCCAGCAGTTACCGGGACTACGGGGAGCTGTTTTTT.